These T cell receptor beta chains were read from a single sample in a study of technical replicates of blood from a handful of donors. Data came from immunoSEQ multiplex PCR; TCRdb stores just in-frame clones and leaves some out. There are 98,000 or so clones in the sample; approximately 95% occur only once, and about 0.19% lies in the top ten. Sequencing was performed on T cells isolated from PBMCs. The receptors originated from a human donor in good health. Both conserved end residues are part of each CDR3. The order of the fields is CDR3 length, V gene, D gene, J gene, clone size, CDR3 DNA, CDR3 protein. A D gene is named only where the DNA matches it firmly. Clone size is stated in some rows and not others, as once, few, many or a class when expanded.

16	TRBV7-8	TRBD2	TRBJ2-5	-	TGTGCCAGCAGCATACTACTAGCGGGGGCCCAAGAGACCCAGTACTTC	CASSILLAGAQETQYF
16	TRBV2	TRBD2	TRBJ2-1	-	TGTGCCAGCAGTACTCCCATTAGCGGGGGTAACAATGAGCAGTTCTTC	CASSTPISGGNNEQFF
13	TRBV28	-	TRBJ2-7	-	TGTGCCAGCAGTTTAGGAGGGGTCCACGAGCAGTACTTC	CASSLGGVHEQYF
15	TRBV2	-	TRBJ2-1	-	TGTGCCAGCTCCCCACAGGTCAGCCAGATTAAAGAGCAGTTCTTC	CASSPQVSQIKEQFF
13	TRBV19	-	TRBJ2-5	-	TGTGCCAGTAGTATTGGGGGACGGGACTCCCCGTACTTC	CASSIGGRDSPYF
16	TRBV5-4	TRBD1	TRBJ2-1	-	TGTGCCAGCACGAGGGGGGGACAGGGGTCCCACAATGAGCAGTTCTTC	CASTRGGQGSHNEQFF
14	TRBV7-7	-	TRBJ1-5	-	TGTGCCAGCAGCTTAGGGACTCTCAATCAGCCCCAGCATTTT	CASSLGTLNQPQHF
11	TRBV29-1	-	TRBJ2-1	-	TGCAGCGTGGGGCCCTCCAATGAGCAGTTCTTC	CSVGPSNEQFF
16	TRBV28	TRBD1	TRBJ2-1	-	TGTGCCAGCAGCCCCCCTGGGACAGGGTATGACCGTGAGCAGTTCTTC	CASSPPGTGYDREQFF
15	TRBV27	TRBD2	TRBJ2-5	-	TGTGCCAGCAGTTTAAACGGGAGGTGGCAAGAGACCCAGTACTTC	CASSLNGRWQETQYF
16	TRBV5-1	-	TRBJ2-1	-	TGCGCCAGCAGCTTGGGAACAGGGACAAATTACAATGAGCAGTTCTTC	CASSLGTGTNYNEQFF
12	TRBV29-1	TRBD1	TRBJ2-7	-	TGCAGCGGCCGGACAGGGGGCTACGAGCAGTACTTC	CSGRTGGYEQYF
16	TRBV15	TRBD2	TRBJ2-4	-	TGTGCCACCAGCGGCTTTGGGACTAGCGTCGAAAACATTCAGTACTTC	CATSGFGTSVENIQYF
14	TRBV28	-	TRBJ2-7	-	TGTGCCAGCAGGGGGGACACCGGTGCCTACGAGCAGTACTTC	CASRGDTGAYEQYF
15	TRBV6-6	TRBD1	TRBJ2-5	-	TGTGCCAGCAGATCCGGGACAGGTCCGTGGGAGACCCAGTACTTC	CASRSGTGPWETQYF
14	TRBV9	-	TRBJ1-1	-	TGTGCCAGCAGCGCGACAGGCGTGAACACTGAAGCTTTCTTT	CASSATGVNTEAFF
16	TRBV19	TRBD2	TRBJ2-1	-	TGTGCCAGTAGAGCATCTGGCGGGAGCTCCTACAATGAGCAGTTCTTC	CASRASGGSSYNEQFF
16	TRBV9	-	TRBJ2-3	-	TGTGCCAGCAGCGTAGGCCTTTCGGGGAGCACAGATACGCAGTATTTT	CASSVGLSGSTDTQYF
13	TRBV4-2	-	TRBJ1-2	-	TGTGCCAGCAGCTACCAGGAAAGTGGTGGCTACACCTTC	CASSYQESGGYTF
16	TRBV7-9	TRBD2	TRBJ2-5	few	TGTGCCAGCAGTCTCAGCGGGAGGGGAACCCAAGAGACCCAGTACTTC	CASSLSGRGTQETQYF
16	TRBV4-1	-	TRBJ1-1	-	TGCGCCAGCAGCCGTGACGGACTACTCTCGGGCACTGAAGCTTTCTTT	CASSRDGLLSGTEAFF
15	TRBV5-1	-	TRBJ2-2	-	TGCGCCAGCAGCTTGGCGGGACTGAACACCGGGGAGCTGTTTTTT	CASSLAGLNTGELFF
14	TRBV5-1	-	TRBJ1-2	-	TGCGCCAGCAGCTTGTCTGGGGCCGACTATGGCTACACCTTC	CASSLSGADYGYTF
16	TRBV5-4	-	TRBJ2-5	-	TGTGCCAGCAGCCTGGGTGGGAGGCAGGATCCGGAGACCCAGTACTTC	CASSLGGRQDPETQYF
16	TRBV18	-	TRBJ2-1	-	TGTGCCAGCTCACTCCTAGTTATCAGGGTCTACAATGAGCAGTTCTTC	CASSLLVIRVYNEQFF
14	TRBV19	-	TRBJ1-2	-	TGTGCCAGTAGGACACAGGGACAAAACTATGGCTACACCTTC	CASRTQGQNYGYTF
15	TRBV19	-	TRBJ1-3	-	TGTGCCAGTAGTATAGCGGGGGGAACTGGAAACACCATATATTTT	CASSIAGGTGNTIYF
14	TRBV18	-	TRBJ1-3	once	TGTGCCAGCTCACCACTGAGTGCTTTAGACACCATATATTTT	CASSPLSALDTIYF
17	TRBV10-3	TRBD2	TRBJ2-1	-	TGTGCCATCAGCCCAAGATCTGAACTAGCGTCCTACAATGAGCAGTTCTTC	CAISPRSELASYNEQFF
16	TRBV13	-	TRBJ2-1	-	TGTGCCAGCAGCTATGATTGGACCAGCGGGCACAATGAGCAGTTCTTC	CASSYDWTSGHNEQFF
17	TRBV4-1	TRBD1	TRBJ1-4	-	TGCGCCAGCAGCGATACAGGGGCCCGGGACGCAAAGGAAAAACTGTTTTTT	CASSDTGARDAKEKLFF
14	TRBV9	-	TRBJ1-1	-	TGTGCCAGCAGCGTGGACAGCATGAACACTGAAGCTTTCTTT	CASSVDSMNTEAFF
17	TRBV28	-	TRBJ1-5	once	TGTGCCAGCAGTTCCGATAACTCAGGGCGTTTGGATCAGCCCCAGCATTTT	CASSSDNSGRLDQPQHF
13	TRBV6-1	-	TRBJ2-7	-	TGTGCCAGCAGTGAAAACAGCCCTTACGAGCAGTACTTC	CASSENSPYEQYF
15	TRBV4-1	TRBD1	TRBJ1-6	once	TGCGCCAGCAGCCAAGTCGGACAGGGGAATTCACCCCTCCACTTT	CASSQVGQGNSPLHF
16	TRBV28	TRBD1	TRBJ2-3	-	TGTGCCAGCAGTCGCCTGGACAGGGGGCTACGGCCCTCGCAGTATTTT	CASSRLDRGLRPSQYF
17	TRBV2	-	TRBJ2-2	-	TGTGCCAGCAGTGAAGCACGGGACTTTCCAAACACCGGGGAGCTGTTTTTT	CASSEARDFPNTGELFF
11	TRBV12-5	-	TRBJ1-1	-	TGTGCTAGCTCCAGGGGCACTGAAGCTTTCTTT	CASSRGTEAFF
15	TRBV18	TRBD1	TRBJ2-6	-	TGTGCCAGCTCACCGGGACAGGGTGGGGCCAACGTCCTGACTTTC	CASSPGQGGANVLTF
15	TRBV2	-	TRBJ2-5	-	TGTGCCAGCAGTGAATGGGAACAGGGAAAGCTCACCCAGTACTTC	CASSEWEQGKLTQYF
14	TRBV21-1	-	TRBJ1-5	-	TGTGCCAGCAGCACAACCCGGGGTGGGCAGCCCCAGCATTTT	CASSTTRGGQPQHF
15	TRBV19	TRBD2	TRBJ2-7	-	TGTGCCAGTAGTTCGGGGCGGGGGACTTACTACGAGCAGTACTTC	CASSSGRGTYYEQYF
14	TRBV5-1	TRBD1	TRBJ2-7	-	TGCGCCAGCAGCCAAGGGACAGCAGGTTACGAGCAGTACTTC	CASSQGTAGYEQYF
18	TRBV12-5	-	TRBJ2-1	-	TGTGCTAGTGGTTTGGTCCTCCGGACATCCGATCTGTACAATGAGCAGTTCTTC	CASGLVLRTSDLYNEQFF
13	TRBV5-1	-	TRBJ2-3	-	TGCGCCAGCAGCTCGAACTTCGGGGATACGCAGTATTTT	CASSSNFGDTQYF
17	TRBV13	TRBD1	TRBJ2-2	once	TGTGCCAGCAGCCCCATGGACAGGGCTACGAACACCGGGGAGCTGTTTTTT	CASSPMDRATNTGELFF
15	TRBV6-6	-	TRBJ1-5	-	TGTGCCAGCAGTTATGCGGGGCTAAGCAATCAGCCCCAGCATTTT	CASSYAGLSNQPQHF
15	TRBV19	TRBD1	TRBJ2-7	-	TGTGCCAGTAGTAACCGGGACAGCCCCTCCTACGAGCAGTACTTC	CASSNRDSPSYEQYF
15	TRBV4-2	TRBD2	TRBJ2-1	-	TGTGCCAGCAGCCAAGATACGTTTAGCGGGAATGAGCAGTTCTTC	CASSQDTFSGNEQFF
19	TRBV7-2	TRBD1	TRBJ2-5	-	TGTGCCAGCAGCTTAGGCGCAGGGGGTAGGTTGGAGGAAGGAGAGACCCAGTACTTC	CASSLGAGGRLEEGETQYF
15	TRBV11-2	-	TRBJ2-4	-	TGTGCCAGCAGTCCTGGCAGGGGCGGGCAGAACATTCAGTACTTC	CASSPGRGGQNIQYF
14	TRBV6-1	-	TRBJ1-1	-	TGTGCCAGCAGTGAAGTGGCAGGGCTCACTGAAGCTTTCTTT	CASSEVAGLTEAFF
14	TRBV2	-	TRBJ2-6	-	TGTGCCAGCAGTGCTAGCGCTGGGGCCAACGTCCTGACTTTC	CASSASAGANVLTF
12	TRBV2	TRBD1	TRBJ2-4	once	TGTGCCTCGGGGACAGGGAAAAACATTCAGTACTTC	CASGTGKNIQYF
14	TRBV18	-	TRBJ2-3	-	TGTGCCAGCTCACCGGCAGGCAGACCAGATACGCAGTATTTT	CASSPAGRPDTQYF
14	TRBV7-9	-	TRBJ2-1	-	TGTGCCAGCAGCTTAGCCCTGACAGGCAATGAGCAGTTCTTC	CASSLALTGNEQFF
15	TRBV2	TRBD2	TRBJ2-7	-	TGTGCCAGCAGTCTCAGGACTAGCGGGACACGCGAGCAGTACTTC	CASSLRTSGTREQYF
16	TRBV19	-	TRBJ1-5	-	TGTGCCAGTAGCATAGGCCCCAGTGGGGGCAACCAGCCCCAGCATTTT	CASSIGPSGGNQPQHF
14	TRBV2	-	TRBJ2-2	-	TGTGCCAGCAGGCGAGCATCGAACACCGGGGAGCTGTTTTTT	CASRRASNTGELFF
17	TRBV21-1	-	TRBJ1-5	-	TGTGCCAGCAGCAACCAACCAACCGGGACAGAGACCGAGCCCCAGCATTTT	CASSNQPTGTETEPQHF